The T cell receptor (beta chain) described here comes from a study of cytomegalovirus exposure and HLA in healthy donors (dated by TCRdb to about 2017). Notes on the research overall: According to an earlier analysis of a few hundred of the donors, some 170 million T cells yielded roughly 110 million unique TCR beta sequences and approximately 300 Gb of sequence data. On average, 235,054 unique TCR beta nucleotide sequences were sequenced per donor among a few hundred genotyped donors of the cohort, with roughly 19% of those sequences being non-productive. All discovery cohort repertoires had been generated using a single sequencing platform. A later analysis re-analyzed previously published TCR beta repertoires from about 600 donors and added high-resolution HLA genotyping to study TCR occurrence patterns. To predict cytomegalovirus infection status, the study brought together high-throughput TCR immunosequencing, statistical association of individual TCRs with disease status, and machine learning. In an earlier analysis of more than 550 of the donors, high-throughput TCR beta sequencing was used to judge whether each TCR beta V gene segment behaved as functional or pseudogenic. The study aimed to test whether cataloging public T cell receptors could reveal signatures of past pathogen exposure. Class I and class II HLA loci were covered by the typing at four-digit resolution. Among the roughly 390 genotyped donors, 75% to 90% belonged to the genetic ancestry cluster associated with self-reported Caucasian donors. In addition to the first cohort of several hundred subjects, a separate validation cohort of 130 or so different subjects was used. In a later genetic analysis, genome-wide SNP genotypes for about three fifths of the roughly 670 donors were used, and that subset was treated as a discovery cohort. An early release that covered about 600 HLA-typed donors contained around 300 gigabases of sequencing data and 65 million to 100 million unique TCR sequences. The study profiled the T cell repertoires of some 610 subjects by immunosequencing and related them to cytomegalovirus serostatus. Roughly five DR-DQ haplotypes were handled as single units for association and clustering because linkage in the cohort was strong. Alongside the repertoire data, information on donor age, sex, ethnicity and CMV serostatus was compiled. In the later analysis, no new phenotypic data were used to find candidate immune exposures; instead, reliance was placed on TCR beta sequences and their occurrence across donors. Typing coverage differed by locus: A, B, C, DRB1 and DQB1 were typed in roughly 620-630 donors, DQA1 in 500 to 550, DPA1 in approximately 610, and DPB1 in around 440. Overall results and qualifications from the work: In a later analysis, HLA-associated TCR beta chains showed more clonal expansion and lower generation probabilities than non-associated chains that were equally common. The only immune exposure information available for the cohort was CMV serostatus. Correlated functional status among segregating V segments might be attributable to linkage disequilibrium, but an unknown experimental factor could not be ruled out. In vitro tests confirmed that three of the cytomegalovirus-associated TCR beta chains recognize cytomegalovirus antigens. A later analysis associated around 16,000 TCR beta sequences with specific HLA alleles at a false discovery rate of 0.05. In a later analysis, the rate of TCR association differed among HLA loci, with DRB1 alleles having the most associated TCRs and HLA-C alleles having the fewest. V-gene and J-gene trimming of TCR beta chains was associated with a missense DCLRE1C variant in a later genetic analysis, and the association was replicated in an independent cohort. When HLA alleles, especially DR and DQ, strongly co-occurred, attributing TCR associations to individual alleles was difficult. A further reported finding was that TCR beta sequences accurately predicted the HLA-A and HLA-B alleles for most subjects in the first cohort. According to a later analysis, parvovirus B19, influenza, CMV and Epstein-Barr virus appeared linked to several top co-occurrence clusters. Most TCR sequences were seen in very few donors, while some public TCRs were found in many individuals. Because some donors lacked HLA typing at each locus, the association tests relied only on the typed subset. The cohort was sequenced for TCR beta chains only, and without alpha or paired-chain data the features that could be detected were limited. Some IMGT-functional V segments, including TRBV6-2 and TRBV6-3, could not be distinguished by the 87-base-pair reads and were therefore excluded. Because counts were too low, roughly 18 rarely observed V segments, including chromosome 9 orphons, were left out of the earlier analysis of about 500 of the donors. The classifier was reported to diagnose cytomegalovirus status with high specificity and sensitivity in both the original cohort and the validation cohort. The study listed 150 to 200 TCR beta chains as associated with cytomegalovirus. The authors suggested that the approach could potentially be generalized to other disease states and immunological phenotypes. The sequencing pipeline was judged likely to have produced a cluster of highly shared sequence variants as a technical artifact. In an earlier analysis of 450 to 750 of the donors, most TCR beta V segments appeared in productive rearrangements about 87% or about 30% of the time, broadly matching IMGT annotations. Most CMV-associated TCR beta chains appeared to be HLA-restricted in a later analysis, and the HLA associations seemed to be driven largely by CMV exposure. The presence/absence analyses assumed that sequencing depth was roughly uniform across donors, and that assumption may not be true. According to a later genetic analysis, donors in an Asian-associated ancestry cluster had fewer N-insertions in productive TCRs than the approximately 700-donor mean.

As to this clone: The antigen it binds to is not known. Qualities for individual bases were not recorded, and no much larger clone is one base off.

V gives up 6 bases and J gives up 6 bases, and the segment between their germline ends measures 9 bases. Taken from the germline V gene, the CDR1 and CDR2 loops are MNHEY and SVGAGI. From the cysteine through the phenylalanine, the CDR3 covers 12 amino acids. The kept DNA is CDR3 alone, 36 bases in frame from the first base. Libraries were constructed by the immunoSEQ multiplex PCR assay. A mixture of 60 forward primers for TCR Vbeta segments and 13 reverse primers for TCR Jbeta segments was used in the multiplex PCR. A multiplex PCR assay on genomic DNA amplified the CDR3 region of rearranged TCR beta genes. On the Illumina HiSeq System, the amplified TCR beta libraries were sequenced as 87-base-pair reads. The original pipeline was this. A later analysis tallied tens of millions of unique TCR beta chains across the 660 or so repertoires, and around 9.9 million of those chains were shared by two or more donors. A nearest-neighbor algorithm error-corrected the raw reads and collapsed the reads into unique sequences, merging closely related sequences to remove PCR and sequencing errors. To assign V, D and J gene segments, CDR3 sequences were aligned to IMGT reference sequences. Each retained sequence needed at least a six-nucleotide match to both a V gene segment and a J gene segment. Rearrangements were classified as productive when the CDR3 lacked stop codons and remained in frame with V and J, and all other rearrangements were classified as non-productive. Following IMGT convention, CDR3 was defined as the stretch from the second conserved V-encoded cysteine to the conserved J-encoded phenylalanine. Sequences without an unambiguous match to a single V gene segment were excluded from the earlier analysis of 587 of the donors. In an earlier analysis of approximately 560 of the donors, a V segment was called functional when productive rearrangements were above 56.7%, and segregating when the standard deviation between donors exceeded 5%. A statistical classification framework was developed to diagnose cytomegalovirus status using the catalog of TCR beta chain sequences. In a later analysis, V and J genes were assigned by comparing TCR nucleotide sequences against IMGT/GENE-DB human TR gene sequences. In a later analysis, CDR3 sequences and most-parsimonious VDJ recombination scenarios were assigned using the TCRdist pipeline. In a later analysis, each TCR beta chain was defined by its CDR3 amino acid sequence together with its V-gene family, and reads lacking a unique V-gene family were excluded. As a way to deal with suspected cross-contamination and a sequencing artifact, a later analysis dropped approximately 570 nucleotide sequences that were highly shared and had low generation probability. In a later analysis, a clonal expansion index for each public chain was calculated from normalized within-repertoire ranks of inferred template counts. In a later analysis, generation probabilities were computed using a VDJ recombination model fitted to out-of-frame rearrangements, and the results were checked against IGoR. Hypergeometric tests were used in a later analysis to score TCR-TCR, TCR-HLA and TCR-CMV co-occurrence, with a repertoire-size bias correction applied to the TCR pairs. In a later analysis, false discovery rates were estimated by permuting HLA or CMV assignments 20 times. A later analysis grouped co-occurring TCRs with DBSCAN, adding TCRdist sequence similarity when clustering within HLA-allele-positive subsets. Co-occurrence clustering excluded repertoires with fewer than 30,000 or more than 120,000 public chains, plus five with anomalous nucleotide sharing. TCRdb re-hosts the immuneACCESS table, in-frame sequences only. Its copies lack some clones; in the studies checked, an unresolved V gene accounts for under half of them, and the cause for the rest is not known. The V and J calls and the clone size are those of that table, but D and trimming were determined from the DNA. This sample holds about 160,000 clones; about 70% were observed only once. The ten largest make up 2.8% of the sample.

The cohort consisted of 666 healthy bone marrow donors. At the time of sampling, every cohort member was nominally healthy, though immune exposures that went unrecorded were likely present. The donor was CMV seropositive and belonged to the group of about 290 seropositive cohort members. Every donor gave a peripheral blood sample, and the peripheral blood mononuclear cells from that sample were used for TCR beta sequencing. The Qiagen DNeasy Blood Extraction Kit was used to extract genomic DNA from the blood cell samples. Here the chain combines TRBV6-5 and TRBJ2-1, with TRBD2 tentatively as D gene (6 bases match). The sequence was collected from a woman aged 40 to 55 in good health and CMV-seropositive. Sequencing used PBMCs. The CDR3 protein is CASSLGGNEQFF. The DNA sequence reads TGTGCCAGCAGCCTCGGGGGCAATGAGCAGTTCTTC.